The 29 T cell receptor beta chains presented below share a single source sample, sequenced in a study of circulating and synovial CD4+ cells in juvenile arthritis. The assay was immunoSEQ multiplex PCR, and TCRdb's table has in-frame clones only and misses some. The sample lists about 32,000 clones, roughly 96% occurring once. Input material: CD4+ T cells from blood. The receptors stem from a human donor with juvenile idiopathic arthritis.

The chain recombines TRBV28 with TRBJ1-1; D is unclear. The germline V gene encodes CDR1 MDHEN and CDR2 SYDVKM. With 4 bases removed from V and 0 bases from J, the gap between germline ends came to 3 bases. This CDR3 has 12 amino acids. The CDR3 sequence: CASSSVNTEAFF. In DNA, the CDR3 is TGTGCCAGCAGTTCGGTGAACACTGAAGCTTTCTTT.

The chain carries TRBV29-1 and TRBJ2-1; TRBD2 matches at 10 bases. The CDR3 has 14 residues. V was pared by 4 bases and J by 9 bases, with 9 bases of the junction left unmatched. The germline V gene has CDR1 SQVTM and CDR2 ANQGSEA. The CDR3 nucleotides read TGCAGCGTTGGGTCTAGCGGGAGTGGCTTTGAGCAGTTCTTC. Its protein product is CSVGSSGSGFEQFF.

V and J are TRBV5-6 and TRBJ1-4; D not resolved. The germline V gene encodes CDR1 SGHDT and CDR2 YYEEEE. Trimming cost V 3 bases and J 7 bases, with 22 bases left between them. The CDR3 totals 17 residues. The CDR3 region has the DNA TGTGCCAGCAGCTGCTACTGGTTGGCGGCCGACTGTGAAAAACTGTTTTTT. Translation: CASSCYWLAADCEKLFF. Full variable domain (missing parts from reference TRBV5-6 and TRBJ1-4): DAGVTQSPTHLIKTRGQQVTLRCSPKSGHDTVSWYQQALGQGPQFIFQYYEEEERQRGNFPDRFSGHQFPNYSSELNVNALLLGDSALYLCASSCYWLAADCEKLFFGSGTQLSVL.

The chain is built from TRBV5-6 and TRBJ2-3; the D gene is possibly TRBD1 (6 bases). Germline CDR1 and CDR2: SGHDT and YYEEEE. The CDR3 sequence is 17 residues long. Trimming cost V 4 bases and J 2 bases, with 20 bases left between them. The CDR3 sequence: CASSVKRTAIATDTQYF. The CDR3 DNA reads TGTGCCAGCAGCGTTAAGCGGACAGCCATAGCCACAGATACGCAGTATTTT.

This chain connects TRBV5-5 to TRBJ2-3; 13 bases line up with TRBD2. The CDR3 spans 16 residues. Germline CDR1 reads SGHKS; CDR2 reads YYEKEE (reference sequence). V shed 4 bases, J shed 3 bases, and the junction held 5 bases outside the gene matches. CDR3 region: CASSLPGLAGTDTQYF. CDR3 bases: TGTGCCAGCAGCCTCCCGGGACTAGCGGGAACAGATACGCAGTATTTT.

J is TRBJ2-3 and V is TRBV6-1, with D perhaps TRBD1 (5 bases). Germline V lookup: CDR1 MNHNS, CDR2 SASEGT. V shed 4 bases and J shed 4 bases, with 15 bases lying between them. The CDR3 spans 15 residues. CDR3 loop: CASSAGLIRADTQYF. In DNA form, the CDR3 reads TGTGCCAGCAGTGCAGGGTTGATTAGGGCAGATACGCAGTATTTT.

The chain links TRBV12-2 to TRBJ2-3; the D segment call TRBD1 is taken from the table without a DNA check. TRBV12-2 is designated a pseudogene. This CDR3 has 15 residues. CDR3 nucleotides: TGTGCAAGTCGTATGTGGGGCACAAGCACAGATACGCAGTATTTT. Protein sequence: CASRMWGTSTDTQYF.

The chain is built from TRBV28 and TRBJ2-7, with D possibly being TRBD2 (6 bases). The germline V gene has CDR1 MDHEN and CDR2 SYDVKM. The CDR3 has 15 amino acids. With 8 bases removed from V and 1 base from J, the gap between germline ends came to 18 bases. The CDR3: CASAALTRKSYEQYF. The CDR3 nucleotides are TGTGCCAGCGCCGCCCTGACTAGGAAATCCTACGAGCAGTACTTC.

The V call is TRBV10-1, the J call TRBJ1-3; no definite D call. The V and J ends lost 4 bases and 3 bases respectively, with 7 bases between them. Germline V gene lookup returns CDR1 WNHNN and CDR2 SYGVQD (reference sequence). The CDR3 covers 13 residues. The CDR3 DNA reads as TGCGCCAGCAGTGCGGGGTTTGGAAACACCATATATTTT. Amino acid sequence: CASSAGFGNTIYF.

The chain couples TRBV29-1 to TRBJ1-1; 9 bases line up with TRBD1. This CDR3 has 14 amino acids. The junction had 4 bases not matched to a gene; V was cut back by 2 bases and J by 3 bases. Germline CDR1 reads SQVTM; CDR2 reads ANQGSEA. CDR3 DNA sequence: TGCAGCGTTGAACTACAGGGGGCTTACACTGAAGCTTTCTTT. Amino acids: CSVELQGAYTEAFF. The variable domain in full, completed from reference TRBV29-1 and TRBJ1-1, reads SAVISQKPSRDICQRGTSLTIQCQVDSQVTMMFWYRQQPGQSLTLIATANQGSEATYESGFVIDKFPISRPNLTFSTLTVSNMSPEDSSIYLCSVELQGAYTEAFFGQGTRLTVV.

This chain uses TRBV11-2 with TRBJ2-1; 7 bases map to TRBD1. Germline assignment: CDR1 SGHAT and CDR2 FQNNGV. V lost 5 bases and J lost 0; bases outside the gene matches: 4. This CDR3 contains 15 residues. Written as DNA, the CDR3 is TGTGCCAGCAGCCTGGGACAGAGCTCCTACAATGAGCAGTTCTTC. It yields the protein CASSLGQSSYNEQFF.

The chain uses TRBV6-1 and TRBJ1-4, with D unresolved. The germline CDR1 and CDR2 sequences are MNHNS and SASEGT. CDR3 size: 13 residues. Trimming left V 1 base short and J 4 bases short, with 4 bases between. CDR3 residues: CASSEVSNEKLFF. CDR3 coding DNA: TGTGCCAGCAGTGAAGTGAGTAATGAAAAACTGTTTTTT.

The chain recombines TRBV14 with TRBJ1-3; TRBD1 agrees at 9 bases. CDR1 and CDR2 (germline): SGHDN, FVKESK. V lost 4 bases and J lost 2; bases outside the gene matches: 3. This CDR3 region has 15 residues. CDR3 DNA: TGTGCCAGCAGCCTCCGGACAGGGGCTGGAAACACCATATATTTT. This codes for CASSLRTGAGNTIYF.

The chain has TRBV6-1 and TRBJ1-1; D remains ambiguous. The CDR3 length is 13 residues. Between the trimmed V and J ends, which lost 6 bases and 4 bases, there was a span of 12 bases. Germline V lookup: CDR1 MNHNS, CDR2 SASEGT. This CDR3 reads CASSERRSTEAFF. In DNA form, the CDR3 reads TGTGCCAGCAGCGAAAGGCGGAGCACTGAAGCTTTCTTT.

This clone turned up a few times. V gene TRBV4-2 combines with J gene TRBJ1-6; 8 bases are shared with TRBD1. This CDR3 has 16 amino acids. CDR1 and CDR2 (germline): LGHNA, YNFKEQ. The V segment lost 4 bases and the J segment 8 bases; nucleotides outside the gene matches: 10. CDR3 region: CASSRLEDREDSPLHF. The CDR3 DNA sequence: TGTGCCAGCAGCCGCCTCGAGGACAGGGAGGATTCACCCCTCCACTTT.

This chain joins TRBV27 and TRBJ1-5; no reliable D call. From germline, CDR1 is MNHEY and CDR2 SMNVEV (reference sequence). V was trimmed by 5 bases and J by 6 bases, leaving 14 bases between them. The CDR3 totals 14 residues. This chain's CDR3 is CASSPPGFRQPQHF. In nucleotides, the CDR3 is TGTGCCAGCAGTCCCCCCGGGTTTCGTCAGCCCCAGCATTTT.

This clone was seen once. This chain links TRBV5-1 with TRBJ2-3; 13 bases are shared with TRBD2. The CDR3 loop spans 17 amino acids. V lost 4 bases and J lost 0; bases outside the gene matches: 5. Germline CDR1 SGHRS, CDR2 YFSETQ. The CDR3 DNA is TGCGCCAGCAGCGTCGGACTAGCGGGGGTCAGCACAGATACGCAGTATTTT. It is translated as CASSVGLAGVSTDTQYF.

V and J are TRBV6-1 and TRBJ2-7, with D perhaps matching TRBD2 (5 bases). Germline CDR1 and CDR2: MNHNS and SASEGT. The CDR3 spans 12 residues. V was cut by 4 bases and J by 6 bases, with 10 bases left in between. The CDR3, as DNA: TGTGCCAGCAGTGTCCGGGGTAGCGAGCAGTACTTC. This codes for CASSVRGSEQYF.

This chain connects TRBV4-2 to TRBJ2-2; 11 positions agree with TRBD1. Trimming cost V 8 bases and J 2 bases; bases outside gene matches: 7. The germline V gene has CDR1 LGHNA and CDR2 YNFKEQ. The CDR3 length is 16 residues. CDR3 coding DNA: TGTGCCAGCGGACAGGGGGCAGGGGGAAACACCGGGGAGCTGTTTTTT. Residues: CASGQGAGGNTGELFF.

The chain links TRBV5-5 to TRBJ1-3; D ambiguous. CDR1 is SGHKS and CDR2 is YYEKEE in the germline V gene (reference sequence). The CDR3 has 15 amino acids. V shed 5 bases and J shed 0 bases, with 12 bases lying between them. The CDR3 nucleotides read TGTGCCAGCAGGACCGATTACAGCTCTGGAAACACCATATATTTT. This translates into CASRTDYSSGNTIYF.

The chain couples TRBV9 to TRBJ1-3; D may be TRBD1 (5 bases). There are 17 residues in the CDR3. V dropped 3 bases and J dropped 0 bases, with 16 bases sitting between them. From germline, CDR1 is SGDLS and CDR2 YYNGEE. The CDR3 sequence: CASSASNPGLSGNTIYF. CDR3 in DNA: TGTGCCAGCAGCGCCTCCAACCCGGGACTCTCTGGAAACACCATATATTTT.

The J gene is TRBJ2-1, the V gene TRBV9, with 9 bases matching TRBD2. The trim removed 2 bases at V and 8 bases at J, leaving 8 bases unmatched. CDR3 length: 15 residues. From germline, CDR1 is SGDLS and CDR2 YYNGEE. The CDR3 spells CASSVGIAGDYEQFF. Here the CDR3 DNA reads TGTGCCAGCAGCGTCGGGATAGCGGGAGATTATGAGCAGTTCTTC.

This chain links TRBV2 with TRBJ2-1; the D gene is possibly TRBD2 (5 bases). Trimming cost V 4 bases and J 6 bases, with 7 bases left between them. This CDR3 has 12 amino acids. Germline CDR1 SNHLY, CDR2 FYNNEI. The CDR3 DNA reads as TGTGCCAGCAGTGGGCTAGCCAATGAGCAGTTCTTC. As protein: CASSGLANEQFF.

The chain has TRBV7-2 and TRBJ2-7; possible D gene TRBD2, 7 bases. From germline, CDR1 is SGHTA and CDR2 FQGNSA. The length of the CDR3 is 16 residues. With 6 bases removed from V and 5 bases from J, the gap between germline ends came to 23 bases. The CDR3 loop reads CASRKGRGGARDEQYF. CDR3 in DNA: TGTGCCAGCAGGAAAGGGCGAGGGGGGGCGCGCGACGAGCAGTACTTC.

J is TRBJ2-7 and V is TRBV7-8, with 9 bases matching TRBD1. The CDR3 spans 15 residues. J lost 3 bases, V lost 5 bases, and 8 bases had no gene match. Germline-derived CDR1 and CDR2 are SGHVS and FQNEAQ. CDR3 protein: CASSAEDRGIYEQYF. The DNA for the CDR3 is TGTGCCAGCAGCGCCGAGGACAGGGGAATCTACGAGCAGTACTTC.

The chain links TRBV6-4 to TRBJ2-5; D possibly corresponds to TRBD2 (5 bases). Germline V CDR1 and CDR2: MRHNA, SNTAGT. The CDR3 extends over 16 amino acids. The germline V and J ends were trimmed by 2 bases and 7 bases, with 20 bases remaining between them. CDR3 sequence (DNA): TGTGCCAGCAGTGACAACCGGCCGGACTGCGGCGGGACCCAGTACTTC. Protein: CASSDNRPDCGGTQYF.

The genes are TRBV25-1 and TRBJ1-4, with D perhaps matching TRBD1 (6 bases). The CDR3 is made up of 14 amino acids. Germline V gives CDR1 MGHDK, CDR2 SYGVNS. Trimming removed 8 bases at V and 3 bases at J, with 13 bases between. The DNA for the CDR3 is TGTGCCAGCGGGGGGGCGCGGGCTAATGAAAAACTGTTTTTT. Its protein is CASGGARANEKLFF.

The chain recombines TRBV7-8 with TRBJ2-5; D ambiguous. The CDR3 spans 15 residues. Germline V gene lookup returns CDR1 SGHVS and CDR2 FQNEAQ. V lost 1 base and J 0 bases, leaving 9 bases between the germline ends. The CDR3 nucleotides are TGTGCCAGCAGCTTAGTGGTCAGTCACCAAGAGACCCAGTACTTC. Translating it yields CASSLVVSHQETQYF. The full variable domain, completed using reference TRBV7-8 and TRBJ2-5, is GAGVSQSPRYKVAKRGQDVALRCDPISGHVSLFWYQQALGQGPEFLTYFQNEAQLDKSGLPSDRFFAERPEGSVSTLKIQRTQQEDSAVYLCASSLVVSHQETQYFGPGTRLLVL.

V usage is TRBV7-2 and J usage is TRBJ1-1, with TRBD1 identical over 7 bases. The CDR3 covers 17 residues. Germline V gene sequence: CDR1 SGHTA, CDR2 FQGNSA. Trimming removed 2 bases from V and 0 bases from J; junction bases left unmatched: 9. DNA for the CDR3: TGTGCCAGCAGCTTATGGGCCATCGGGACAGTGAACACTGAAGCTTTCTTT. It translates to CASSLWAIGTVNTEAFF.